This TCR beta chain was recovered during a study of T cells in Graves' hyperthyroidism and ophthalmopathy (dated 2019 in TCRdb). Regarding the complete study: Peripheral blood samples were taken at the time of initial diagnosis, prior to any treatment. TCR V-J signatures able to tell the groups apart were searched for in a discovery cohort of some 97 patients, of whom about 40 had Graves' ophthalmopathy and 55 to 65 had stable Graves' hyperthyroidism. An independent validation cohort of around 19 hyperthyroidism patients and 17 patients who later progressed to ophthalmopathy tested prospective prediction of ophthalmopathy. For training and testing, the roughly 93 patients in the discovery cohort were randomly divided in a 7:3 ratio. Thyroid tissue and blood T-cell repertoires from about six Graves' hyperthyroidism patients were also compared in the study. After sampling, hyperthyroidism patients received methimazole starting at 30 mg daily, and ophthalmopathy patients received high-dose intravenous methylprednisolone. The paper describes TCR Vbeta CDR3 sequencing of fewer than 150 peripheral blood samples, made up of roughly 40 ophthalmopathy patients, more than 70 hyperthyroidism patients and about 17 progressor patients. Here is what the overall study found, with its caveats: A 13 V-J signature model separated ophthalmopathy from stable hyperthyroidism, with nearly 90% sensitivity and roughly 84% specificity in cross-validation and 80%/75% in testing. No statistical method was used to set the sample size in advance, and investigators knew the group allocation. During validation, the model predicted progression to ophthalmopathy a median of about 6.5 months ahead of onset, with approximately 71% sensitivity and 72.22% specificity. Most expanded thyroid clonotypes (frequency above 0.001) were also detected in blood, a finding suggesting that blood repertoires may reflect thyroid immune responses.

This clonotype was counted many times. It lacks a known antigen. Base qualities are not at hand, and no much larger clone is one base apart. Ends trimmed: V by 5 bases, J by 5 bases; bases unmatched to a gene: 11. The CDR3 runs 16 amino acids, cysteine and phenylalanine included. Solely the CDR3 DNA is kept, with 48 bases framed from the first base. Based on the germline V gene (reference sequence), the CDR1 and CDR2 sequences are LNHNV and YYDKDF. The TCR beta CDR3 regions were amplified from the RNA transcripts. For the first round of RT-PCR on the TCR CDR3, the HTBI primer set was used together with the Qiagen OneStep RT-PCR kit. The libraries were constructed in a second round of multiplex PCR and then size-selected and purified. Sequencing of the libraries was done on an Illumina HiSeq2000 using paired-end 100 bp reads. The source study handled its data this way. SOAPnuke was used to process the raw data, with reads discarded if the reads contained adapters or uncalled bases, had a mean Phred below 15, or lacked an exact constant-primer or identifier match. COPE v1.2.5 was used to merge high-quality paired reads, and clonotypes were defined as unique nucleotide sequences. Clonotypes were aligned to IMGT TRBV, TRBD and TRBJ reference segments using MiTCR v1.1. The analysis was restricted to V-J combinations with a frequency above 0.0001, which together covered over 99% of the repertoires. A TCS score was defined as the ratio of F50 (clonal expansion) to E x V (chaos), with BLOSUM62-based TCRdist applied between CDR3 peptides within each V-J. Welch's t-statistics and random forest reduced around 520 V-J features to 13, which were used in a naive Bayes classifier (R e1071). The public reads were quality trimmed at Q25 with fastp and then assembled into clones with MiXCR by TCRdb, keeping productive beta chains. Here each entry gathers all rows of one CDR3 protein and keeps the most common genes and DNA. TCRdb, not the original authors, processed these V and J calls. This sample is represented by around 400,000 distinct CDR3 sequences; 15% of them were singletons. The ten top clones hold about 21% of the sample.

Moderately to severely active disease, a Clinical Activity Score of at least 3, a NOSPECS grade of at least 4, and a duration under 3 months were present in ophthalmopathy patients. The study excluded patients with uncontrolled infections, other autoimmune diseases, pregnancy or lactation. Diagnoses were based on clinical symptoms, serum thyroxine and TRAb, thyroid ultrasound and orbital computed tomography. PBMCs were separated from roughly 10 ml of fresh peripheral blood using Ficoll-Paque density gradient centrifugation. Total RNA was extracted using Trizol reagent, and RNA quality was assessed on an Agilent 2100 Bioanalyzer.

The sequence was collected from a woman in her fifties or sixties with Graves' ophthalmopathy. The rearranged segments are TRBV15 and TRBJ2-2; a stretch of 7 junction bases matches TRBD2. Sequenced sample: blood. In nucleotide form, the sequence is TGTGCCACCAGCCAAATCGCCGGGAGGTATACCGGGGAGCTGTTTTTT. It specifies CATSQIAGRYTGELFF.